This T cell receptor (beta chain) was found in a study of shared clonotypes between healthy human individuals. Whole-study context: A donor's plate count was three for CD4 naive and three for CD4 memory; CD8 naive had two and CD8 memory one.

The CDR3 extends over 15 amino acids. The germline gives CDR1 MNHEY, CDR2 SVGAGI. Deletions cut 2 bases from V and 4 bases from J, with 13 bases between. General study points: Apart from blood, nothing was sampled; tissue repertoires likely differ.

The table lists this clone with a few counts. No antigen is known for it. The split of CD4+ cells yielded CD45RA+ naive and CD45RA-negative memory subsets. Sorted-subset replicate PCRs used about 200 ng DNA, approximately 30,000 T cell genomes. Sequencing used immunoSEQ multiplex PCR; TCRdb keeps in-frame clones, though not all of them. The data contain about 990,000 clones, more than 75% of them singletons. Input material: memory CD4+ T cells from PBMCs. Subset denoted: CD45RA-negative fraction. The sequence was obtained from a man younger than 35 in good health. Some clones in this sample may be carry-over from other donors' samples. The chain couples TRBV6-5 to TRBJ2-3; possible D gene TRBD1, 6 bases. The DNA for the CDR3 is TGTGCCAGCAGTTACACAGGGCAGTGGGCAGATACGCAGTATTTT. Amino acids: CASSYTGQWADTQYF.